One sample yielded the 9 T cell receptor beta chains listed below, sequenced in a study of cytomegalovirus exposure and HLA in healthy donors. Researchers ran the PCR with 60 Vbeta and 13 Jbeta primers. Sequencing was performed with immunoSEQ multiplex PCR; in TCRdb, only in-frame clones are kept and a portion is missing. The ten most abundant clones cover around 1.7% of a sample with about 150,000 clones. Sequenced sample: PBMCs. The receptors originated from a woman aged 45-60 years in good health and CMV-seronegative.

The rearrangement joins TRBV7-6 to TRBJ2-2; D uncertain. Trimming removed 5 bases from V and 5 bases from J, with 3 bases in between. The CDR3 covers 11 residues. The germline V gene has CDR1 SGHVS and CDR2 FNYEAQ. The CDR3 sequence is CASSITGELFF. For the CDR3, the DNA is TGTGCCAGCAGCATAACCGGGGAGCTGTTTTTT.

The chain has TRBV5-1 and TRBJ2-5, with TRBD2 matching 8 bases. V dropped 0 bases and J dropped 4; count of bases not matched to a gene: 8. The CDR3 is 16 residues long. Germline CDR1 reads SGHRS; CDR2 reads YFSETQ. CDR3 DNA sequence: TGCGCCAGCAGCTTGGGATCGGCGGGGGGCCGAGAGACCCAGTACTTC. It translates to CASSLGSAGGRETQYF. The full variable domain, in which reference TRBV5-1 and TRBJ2-5 provide the parts outside the CDR3, is KAGVTQTPRYLIKTRGQQVTLSCSPISGHRSVSWYQQTPGQGLQFLFEYFSETQRNKGNFPGRFSGRQFSNSRSEMNVSTLELGDSALYLCASSLGSAGGRETQYFGPGTRLLVL.

V gene TRBV28 combines with J gene TRBJ1-1; TRBD1 might be the D (5 bases). Deletions cut 2 bases from V and 8 bases from J, with 21 bases between. CDR3 length: 16 amino acids. Germline V gene data show CDR1 as MDHEN and CDR2 as SYDVKM. The CDR3 is CASSLGGAMIHVEAFF. The CDR3 bases are TGTGCCAGCAGTTTAGGTGGGGCGATGATACACGTGGAAGCTTTCTTT.

The V gene is TRBV25-1, the J gene TRBJ2-7, with 7 bases that match TRBD1. The length of the CDR3 is 13 residues. Germline lookup yields CDR1 MGHDK and CDR2 SYGVNS. J gave up 5 bases and V 7 bases, and 8 bases lay outside the gene matches. CDR3 DNA sequence: TGTGCCAGCAACCGACAGGGCCGCCACGAGCAGTACTTC. Its protein is CASNRQGRHEQYF.

V usage is TRBV2 and J usage is TRBJ1-2, with D unresolved. The CDR3 totals 14 residues. The V gene lost 7 bases and the J gene lost 3 bases, with 15 bases spanning the gap. Germline CDR1 is SNHLY and CDR2 is FYNNEI. The CDR3 DNA sequence: TGTGCCAGCACCCTTGGGTCAGGTTACTATGGCTACACCTTC. It encodes CASTLGSGYYGYTF.

The V call is TRBV27, the J call TRBJ1-3; D not resolved. The ends were cut back, 8 bases at V and 2 bases at J, with 10 bases in the middle. Germline V gene lookup returns CDR1 MNHEY and CDR2 SMNVEV (reference sequence). The CDR3 spans 13 residues. CDR3 DNA sequence: TGTGCCAGCGGGAGCAGAGCTGGAAACACCATATATTTT. Amino acid sequence: CASGSRAGNTIYF.

The V and J genes are TRBV27 and TRBJ2-1; D is undetermined. This CDR3 has 14 residues. Trimming took 3 bases from V and 2 from J, leaving 8 bases between them. The germline CDR1 and CDR2 sequences are MNHEY and SMNVEV (reference sequence). CDR3 sequence: CASSLGTTYNEQFF. The CDR3 nucleotides are TGTGCCAGCAGTTTGGGCACCACCTACAATGAGCAGTTCTTC.

The chain couples TRBV5-1 to TRBJ2-2, with TRBD1 matching 8 bases. CDR1 and CDR2 from the germline V gene are SGHRS and YFSETQ. V shed 5 bases and J 1 base; nucleotides not matched to a gene: 4. The CDR3 spans 15 residues. The CDR3 DNA reads TGCGCCAGCAGTTCCGGGACAGGGAACACCGGGGAGCTGTTTTTT. Translation gives CASSSGTGNTGELFF.

The CDR3 DNA sequence: TGTGCCAGCAGCGTAGAAGGAGGGGGCACAGATACGCAGTATTTT. This gives the protein CASSVEGGGTDTQYF. The chain couples TRBV9 to TRBJ2-3; the D gene is possibly TRBD2 (6 bases). Trimming removed 0 bases at V and 1 base at J, with 9 bases between. Per germline, CDR1 SGDLS and CDR2 YYNGEE. The CDR3 consists of 15 residues.